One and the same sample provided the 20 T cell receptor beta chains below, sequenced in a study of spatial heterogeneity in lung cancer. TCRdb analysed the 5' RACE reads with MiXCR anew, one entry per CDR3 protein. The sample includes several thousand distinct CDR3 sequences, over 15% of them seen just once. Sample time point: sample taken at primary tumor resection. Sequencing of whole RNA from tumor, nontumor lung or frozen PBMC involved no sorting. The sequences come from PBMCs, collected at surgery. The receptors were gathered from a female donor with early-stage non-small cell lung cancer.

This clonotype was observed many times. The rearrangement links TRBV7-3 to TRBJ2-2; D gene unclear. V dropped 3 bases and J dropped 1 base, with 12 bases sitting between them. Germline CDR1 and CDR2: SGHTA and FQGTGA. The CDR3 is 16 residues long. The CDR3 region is CASSLQPVGNTGELFF. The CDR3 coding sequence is TGTGCCAGCAGCTTGCAGCCGGTGGGGAACACCGGGGAGCTGTTTTTT.

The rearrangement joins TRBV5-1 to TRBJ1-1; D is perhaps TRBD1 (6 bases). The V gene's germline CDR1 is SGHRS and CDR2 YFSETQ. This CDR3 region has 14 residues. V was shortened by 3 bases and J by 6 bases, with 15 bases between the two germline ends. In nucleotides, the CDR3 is TGCGCCAGCAGCTGGAGGGGGTTAATTGCTGAAGCTTTCTTT. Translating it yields CASSWRGLIAEAFF.

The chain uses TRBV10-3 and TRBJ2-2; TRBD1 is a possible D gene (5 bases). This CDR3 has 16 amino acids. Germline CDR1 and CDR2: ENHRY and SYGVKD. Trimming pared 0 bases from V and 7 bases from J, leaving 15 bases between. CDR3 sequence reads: CAISESNSFTGGELFF. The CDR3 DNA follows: TGTGCCATCAGTGAGTCGAATAGTTTTACAGGCGGGGAGCTGTTTTTT.

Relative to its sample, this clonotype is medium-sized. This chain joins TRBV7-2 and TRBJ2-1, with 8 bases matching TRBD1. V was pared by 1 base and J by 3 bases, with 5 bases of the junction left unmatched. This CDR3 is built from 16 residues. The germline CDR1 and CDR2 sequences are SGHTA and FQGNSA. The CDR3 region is CASSLVVGTGYNEQFF. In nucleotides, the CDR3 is TGTGCCAGCAGCTTAGTAGTAGGGACAGGCTACAATGAGCAGTTCTTC.

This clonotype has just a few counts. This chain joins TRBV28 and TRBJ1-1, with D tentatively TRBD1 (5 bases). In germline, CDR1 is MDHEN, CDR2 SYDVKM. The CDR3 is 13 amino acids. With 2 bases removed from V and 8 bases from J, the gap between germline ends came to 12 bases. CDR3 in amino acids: CASSLGAKREAFF. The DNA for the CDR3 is TGTGCCAGCAGTTTAGGGGCTAAGAGGGAAGCTTTCTTT.

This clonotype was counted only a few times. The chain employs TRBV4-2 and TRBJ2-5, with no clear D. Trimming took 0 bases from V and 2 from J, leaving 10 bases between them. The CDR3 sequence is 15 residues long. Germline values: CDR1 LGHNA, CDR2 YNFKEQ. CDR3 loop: CASSQDQGPQETQYF. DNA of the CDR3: TGTGCCAGCAGCCAAGATCAAGGGCCACAAGAGACCCAGTACTTC.

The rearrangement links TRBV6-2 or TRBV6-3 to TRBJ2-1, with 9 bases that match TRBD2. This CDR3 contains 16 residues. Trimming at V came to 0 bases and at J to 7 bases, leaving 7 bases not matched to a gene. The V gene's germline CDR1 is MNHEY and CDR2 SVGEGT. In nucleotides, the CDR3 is TGTGCCAGCAGTTACTCGATGACTAGCGGAGGGAATGAGCAGTTCTTC. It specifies CASSYSMTSGGNEQFF.

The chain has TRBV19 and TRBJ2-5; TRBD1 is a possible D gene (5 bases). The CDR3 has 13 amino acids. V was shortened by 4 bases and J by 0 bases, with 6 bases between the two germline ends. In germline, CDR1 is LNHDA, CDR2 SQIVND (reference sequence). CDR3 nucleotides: TGTGCCAGTAGTAAGGGGTACCAAGAGACCCAGTACTTC. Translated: CASSKGYQETQYF.

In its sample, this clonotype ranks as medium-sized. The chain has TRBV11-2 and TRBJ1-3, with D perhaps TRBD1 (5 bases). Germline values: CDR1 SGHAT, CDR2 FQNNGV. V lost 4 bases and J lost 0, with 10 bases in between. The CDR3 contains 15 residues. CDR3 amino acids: CASSYVRDSGNTIYF. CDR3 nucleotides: TGTGCCAGCAGCTACGTCAGGGACTCTGGAAACACCATATATTTT.

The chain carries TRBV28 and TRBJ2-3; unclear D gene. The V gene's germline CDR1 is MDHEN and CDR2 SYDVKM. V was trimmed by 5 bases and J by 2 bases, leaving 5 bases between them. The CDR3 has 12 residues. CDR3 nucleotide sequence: TGTGCCAGCAGTACCTCCACAGATACGCAGTATTTT. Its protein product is CASSTSTDTQYF.

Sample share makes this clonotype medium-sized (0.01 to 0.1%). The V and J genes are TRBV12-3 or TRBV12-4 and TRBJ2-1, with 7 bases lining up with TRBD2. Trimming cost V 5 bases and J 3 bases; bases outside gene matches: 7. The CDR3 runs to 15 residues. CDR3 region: CASSAGGFHYNEQFF. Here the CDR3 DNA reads TGTGCCAGCAGTGCCGGGGGGTTCCACTACAATGAGCAGTTCTTC.

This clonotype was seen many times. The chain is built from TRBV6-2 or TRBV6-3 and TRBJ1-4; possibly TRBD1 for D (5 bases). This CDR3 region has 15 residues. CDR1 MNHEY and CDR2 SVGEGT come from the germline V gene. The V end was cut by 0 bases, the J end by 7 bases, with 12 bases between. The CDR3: CASSYSAGNGEKLFF. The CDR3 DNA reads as TGTGCCAGCAGTTACTCGGCAGGGAATGGTGAAAAACTGTTTTTT.

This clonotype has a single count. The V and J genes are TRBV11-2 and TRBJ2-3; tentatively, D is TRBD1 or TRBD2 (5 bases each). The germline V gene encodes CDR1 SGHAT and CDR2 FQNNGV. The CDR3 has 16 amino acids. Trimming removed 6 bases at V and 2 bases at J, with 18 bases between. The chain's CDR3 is CASSYQGGGITDTQYF. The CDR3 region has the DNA TGTGCCAGCAGTTATCAAGGTGGGGGTATCACAGATACGCAGTATTTT.

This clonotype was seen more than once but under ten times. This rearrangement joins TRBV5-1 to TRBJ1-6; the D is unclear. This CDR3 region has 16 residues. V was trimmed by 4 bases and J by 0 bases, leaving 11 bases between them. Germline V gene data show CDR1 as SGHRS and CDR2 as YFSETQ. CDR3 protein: CASSPTRSSYNSPLHF. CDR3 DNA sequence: TGCGCCAGCAGCCCAACGAGGAGCTCCTATAATTCACCCCTCCACTTT.

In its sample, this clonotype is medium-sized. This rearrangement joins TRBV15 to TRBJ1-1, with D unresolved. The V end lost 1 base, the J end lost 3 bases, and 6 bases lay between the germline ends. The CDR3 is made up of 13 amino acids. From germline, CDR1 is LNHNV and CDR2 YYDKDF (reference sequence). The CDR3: CATSRALDTEAFF. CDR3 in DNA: TGTGCCACCAGCAGAGCACTTGACACTGAAGCTTTCTTT. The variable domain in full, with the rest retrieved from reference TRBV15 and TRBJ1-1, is DAMVIQNPRYQVTQFGKPVTLSCSQTLNHNVMYWYQQKSSQAPKLLFHYYDKDFNNEADTPDNFQSRRPNTSFCFLDIRSPGLGDTAMYLCATSRALDTEAFFGQGTRLTVV.

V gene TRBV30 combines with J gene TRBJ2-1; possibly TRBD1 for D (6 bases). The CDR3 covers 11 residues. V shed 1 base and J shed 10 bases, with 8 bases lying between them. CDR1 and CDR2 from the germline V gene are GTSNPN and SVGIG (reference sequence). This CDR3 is CAWSGQVEQFF. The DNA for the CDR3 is TGTGCCTGGAGTGGACAGGTCGAGCAGTTCTTC.

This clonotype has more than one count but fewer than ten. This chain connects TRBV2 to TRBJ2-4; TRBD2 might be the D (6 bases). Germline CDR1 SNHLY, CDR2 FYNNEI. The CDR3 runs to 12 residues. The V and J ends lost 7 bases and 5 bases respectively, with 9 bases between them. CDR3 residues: CASNQRENIQYF. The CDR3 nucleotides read TGTGCCAGCAACCAGCGGGAAAACATTCAGTACTTC.

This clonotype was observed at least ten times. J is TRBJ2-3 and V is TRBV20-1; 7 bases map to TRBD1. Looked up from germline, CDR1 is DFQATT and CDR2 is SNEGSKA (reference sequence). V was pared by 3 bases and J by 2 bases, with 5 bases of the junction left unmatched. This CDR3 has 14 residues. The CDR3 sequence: CSARRQGVTDTQYF. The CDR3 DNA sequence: TGCAGTGCTAGGAGACAGGGAGTCACAGATACGCAGTATTTT.

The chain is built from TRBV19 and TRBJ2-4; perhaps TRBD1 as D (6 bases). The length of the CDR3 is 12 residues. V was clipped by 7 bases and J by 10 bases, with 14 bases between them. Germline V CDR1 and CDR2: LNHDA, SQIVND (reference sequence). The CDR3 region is CASNNREGIQYF. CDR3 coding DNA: TGTGCCAGTAATAACAGGGAAGGAATTCAGTACTTC. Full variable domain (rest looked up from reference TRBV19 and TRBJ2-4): DGGITQSPKYLFRKEGQNVTLSCEQNLNHDAMYWYRQDPGQGLRLIYYSQIVNDFQKGDIAEGYSVSREKKESFPLTVTSAQKNPTAFYLCASNNREGIQYFGAGTRLSVL.

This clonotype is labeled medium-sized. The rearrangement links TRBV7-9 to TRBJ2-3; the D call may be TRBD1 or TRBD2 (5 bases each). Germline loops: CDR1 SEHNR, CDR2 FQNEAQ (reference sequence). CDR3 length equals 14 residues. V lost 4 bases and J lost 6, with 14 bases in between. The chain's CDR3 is CASSSRDGPDTQYF. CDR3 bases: TGTGCCAGCAGCTCCCGGGACGGGCCCGATACGCAGTATTTT.